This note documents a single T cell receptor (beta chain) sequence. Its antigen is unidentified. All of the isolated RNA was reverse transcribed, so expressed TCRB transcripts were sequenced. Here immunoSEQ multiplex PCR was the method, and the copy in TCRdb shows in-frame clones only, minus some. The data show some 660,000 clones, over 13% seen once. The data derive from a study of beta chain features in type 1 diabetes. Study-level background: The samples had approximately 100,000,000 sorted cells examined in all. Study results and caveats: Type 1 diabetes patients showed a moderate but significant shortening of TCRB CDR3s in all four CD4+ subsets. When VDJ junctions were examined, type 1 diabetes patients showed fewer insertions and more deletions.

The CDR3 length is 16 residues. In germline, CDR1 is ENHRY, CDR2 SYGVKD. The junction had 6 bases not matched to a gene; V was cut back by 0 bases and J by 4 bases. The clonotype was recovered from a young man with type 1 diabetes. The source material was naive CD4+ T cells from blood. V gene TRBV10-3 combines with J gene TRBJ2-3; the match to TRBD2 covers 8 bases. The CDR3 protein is CAISESKAGAPDTQYF. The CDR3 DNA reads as TGTGCCATCAGTGAGTCGAAAGCGGGAGCTCCAGATACGCAGTATTTT.